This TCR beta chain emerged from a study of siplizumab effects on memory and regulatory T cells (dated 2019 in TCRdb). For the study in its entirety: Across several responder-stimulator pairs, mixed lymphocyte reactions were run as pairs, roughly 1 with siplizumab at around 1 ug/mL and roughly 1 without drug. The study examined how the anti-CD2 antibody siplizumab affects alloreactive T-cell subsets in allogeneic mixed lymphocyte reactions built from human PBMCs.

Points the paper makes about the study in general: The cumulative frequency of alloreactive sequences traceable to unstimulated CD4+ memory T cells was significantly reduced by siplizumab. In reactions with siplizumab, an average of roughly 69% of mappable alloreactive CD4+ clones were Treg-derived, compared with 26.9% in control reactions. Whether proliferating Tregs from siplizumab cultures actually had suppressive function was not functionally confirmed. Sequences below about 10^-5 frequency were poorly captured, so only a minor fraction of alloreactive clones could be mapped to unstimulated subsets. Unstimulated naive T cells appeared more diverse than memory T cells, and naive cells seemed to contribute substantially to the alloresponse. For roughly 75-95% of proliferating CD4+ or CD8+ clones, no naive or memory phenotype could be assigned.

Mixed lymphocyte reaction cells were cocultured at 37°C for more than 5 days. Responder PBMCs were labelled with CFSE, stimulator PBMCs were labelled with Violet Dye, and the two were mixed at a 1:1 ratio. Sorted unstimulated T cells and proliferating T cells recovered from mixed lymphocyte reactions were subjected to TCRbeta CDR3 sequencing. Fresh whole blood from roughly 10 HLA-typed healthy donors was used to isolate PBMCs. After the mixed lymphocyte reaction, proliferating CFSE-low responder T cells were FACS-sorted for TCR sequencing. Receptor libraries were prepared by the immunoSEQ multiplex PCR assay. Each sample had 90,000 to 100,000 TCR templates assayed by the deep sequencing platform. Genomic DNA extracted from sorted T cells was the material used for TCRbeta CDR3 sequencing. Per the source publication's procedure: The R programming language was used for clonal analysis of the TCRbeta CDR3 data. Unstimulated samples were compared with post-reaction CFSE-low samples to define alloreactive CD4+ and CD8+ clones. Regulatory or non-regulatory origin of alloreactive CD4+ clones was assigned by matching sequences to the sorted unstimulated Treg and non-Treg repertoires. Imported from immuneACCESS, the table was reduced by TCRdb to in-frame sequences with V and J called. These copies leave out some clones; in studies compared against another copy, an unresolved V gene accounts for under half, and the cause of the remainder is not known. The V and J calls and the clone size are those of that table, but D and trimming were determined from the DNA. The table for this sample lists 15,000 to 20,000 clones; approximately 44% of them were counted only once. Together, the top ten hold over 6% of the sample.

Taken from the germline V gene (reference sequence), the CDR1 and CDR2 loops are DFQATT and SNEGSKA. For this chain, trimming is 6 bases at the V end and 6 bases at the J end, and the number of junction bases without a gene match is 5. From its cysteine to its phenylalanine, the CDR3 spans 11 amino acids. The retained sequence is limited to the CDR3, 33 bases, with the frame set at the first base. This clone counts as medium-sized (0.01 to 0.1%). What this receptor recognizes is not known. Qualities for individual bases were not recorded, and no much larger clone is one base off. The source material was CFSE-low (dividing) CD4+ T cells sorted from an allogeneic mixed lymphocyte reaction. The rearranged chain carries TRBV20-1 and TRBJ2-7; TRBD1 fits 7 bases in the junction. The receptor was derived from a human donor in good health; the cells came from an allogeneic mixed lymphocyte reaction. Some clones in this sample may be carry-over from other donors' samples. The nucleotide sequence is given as TGCAGTGCAAAACAGGGGCCCGAGCAGTACTTC. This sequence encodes CSAKQGPEQYF.